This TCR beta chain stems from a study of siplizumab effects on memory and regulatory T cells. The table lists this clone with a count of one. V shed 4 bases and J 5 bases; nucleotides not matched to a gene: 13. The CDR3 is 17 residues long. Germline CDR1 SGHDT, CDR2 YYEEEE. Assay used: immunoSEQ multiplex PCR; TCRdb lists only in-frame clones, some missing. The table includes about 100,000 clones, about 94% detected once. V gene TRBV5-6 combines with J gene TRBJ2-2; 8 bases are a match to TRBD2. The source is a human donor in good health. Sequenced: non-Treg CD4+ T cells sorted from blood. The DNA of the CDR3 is TGTGCCAGCAGCACAGAAACTAGCGGAGCCGGGACCGGGGAGCTGTTTTTT. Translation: CASSTETSGAGTGELFF.